This T cell receptor beta chain was identified during a study of cytomegalovirus exposure and HLA in healthy donors. Both 60 Vbeta primers and 13 Jbeta primers went into the PCR. Method: immunoSEQ multiplex PCR; TCRdb's copy keeps in-frame clones and lacks some. The table records about 190,000 clones, more than 85% of them present only once. Study-wide results and limits: Indistinguishable V segments, including TRBV6-2 and TRBV6-3, were excluded.

The V gene's germline CDR1 is MNHEY and CDR2 SVGAGI. The J segment lost 4 bases and the V segment lost 4 bases, leaving 5 bases of the junction unmatched. CDR3 length equals 15 residues. A remark on this clone: The target antigen is unknown.

Sequenced input: PBMCs. This sequence joins TRBV6-5 and TRBJ2-3; 10 nucleotides agree with TRBD2. The sequence derives from a woman under 30 in good health and CMV-seronegative. CDR3 residues: CASSSPSGSADTQYF. Written as DNA, the CDR3 is TGTGCCAGCAGTTCGCCTAGCGGGAGTGCAGATACGCAGTATTTT.